This T cell receptor (beta chain) comes out of a study of blood T cell repertoires in COVID-19. Germline-derived CDR1 and CDR2 are GTSNPN and SVGIG (reference sequence). The length of the CDR3 is 11 residues. Between the trimmed V and J ends, which lost 0 bases and 7 bases, there was a span of 6 bases. The authors' processing: Estimation of nucleated cell counts was performed using reference gene primer amplification. Method: immunoSEQ multiplex PCR; TCRdb's copy keeps in-frame clones and lacks some. The V and J calls and the clone size are those of that table, but D and trimming were determined from the DNA. The data show about 400,000 clones, roughly 84% seen once.

V gene TRBV30 combines with J gene TRBJ1-1; D unresolved. This receptor was identified in a woman in her twenties or thirties who had recovered from COVID-19. Material: PBMCs or T cells enriched from blood (not recorded which). CDR3 sequence: CAWSVEGEAFF. DNA for the CDR3: TGTGCCTGGAGTGTAGAGGGTGAAGCTTTCTTT.